This TCR beta chain is from a study of blood T cell repertoires in COVID-19. Across the study: Some COVID-19 samples were acute and others convalescent; all came from the United States, Italy and Spain. The analysed material was cDNA or gDNA that came from T cells, B-cell-depleted T cells, or PBMCs.

As originally analysed: Amplifying reference gene primers gave estimates of nucleated cell counts. Profiled with immunoSEQ multiplex PCR; TCRdb holds only in-frame clones, not every one. D and trimming were read from the DNA, whereas the V and J calls and clone size are those reported in that table. The table has roughly 460,000 clones, about 90% seen once. The CDR3 runs to 17 residues. With 4 bases clipped from V and 4 bases from J, the junction kept 14 bases outside the gene matches. The V gene's germline CDR1 is KGHSH and CDR2 LQKENI. Patients from Seattle were sampled longitudinally, starting during active infection.

The V call is TRBV18, the J call TRBJ2-7, with 9 bases aligning to TRBD1. The clonotype originates from a man between 18 and 29 years old with COVID-19, enrolled during active disease. Sequenced input: peripheral blood. CDR3 sequence (DNA): TGTGCCAGCTCACTAGATGACCGGACAGGGGCGAATTACGAGCAGTACTTC. As protein: CASSLDDRTGANYEQYF.